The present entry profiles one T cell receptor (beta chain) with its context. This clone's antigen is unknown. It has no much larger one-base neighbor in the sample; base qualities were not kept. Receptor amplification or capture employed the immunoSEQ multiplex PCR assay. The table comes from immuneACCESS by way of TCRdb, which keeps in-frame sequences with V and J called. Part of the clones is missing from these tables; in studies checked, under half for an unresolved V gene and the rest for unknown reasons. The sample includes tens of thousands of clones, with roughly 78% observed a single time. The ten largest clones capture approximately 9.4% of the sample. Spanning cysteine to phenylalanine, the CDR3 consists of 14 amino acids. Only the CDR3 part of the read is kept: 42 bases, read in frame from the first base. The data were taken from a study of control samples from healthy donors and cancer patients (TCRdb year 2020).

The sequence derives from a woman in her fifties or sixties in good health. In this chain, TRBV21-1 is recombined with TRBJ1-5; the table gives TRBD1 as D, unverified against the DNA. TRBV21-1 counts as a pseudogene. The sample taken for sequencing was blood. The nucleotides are TGTGCCAGCAGCAAAGAGGGGGTCAATCAGCCCCAGCATTTT. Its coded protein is CASSKEGVNQPQHF.